These T cell receptor beta chains were read from a single sample in a study of blood T cells in healthy people across ages. TCRdb reprocessed the 5' RACE reads via MiXCR and lists one record per CDR3 protein. Of 2 million or so distinct CDR3 sequences listed, roughly 52% were seen once; the top ten hold less than 2.5%. Input material: blood. The source is a woman aged 40 to 49 in good health. The CDR3 runs from the conserved cysteine through the conserved F or W. A D gene is named only where the DNA matches it firmly. Only part of the rows carry a size: once, few, many, or a class if the clone is expanded.

size: .; D: .; length: 15; V: TRBV6-6; J: TRBJ1-4; DNA: TGTGCCAGCAGTACCCACCGCTTGGGGGGTGAAAAACTGTTTTTT; CDR3: CASSTHRLGGEKLFF
size: .; D: .; length: 15; V: TRBV6-6; J: TRBJ2-6; DNA: TGTGCCACCAGTGGAGGGGAAACTGGGGCCAACGTCCTGACTTTC; CDR3: CATSGGETGANVLTF
size: few; D: TRBD1; length: 15; V: TRBV14; J: TRBJ1-2; DNA: TGTGCCAGCAGCAACGGACAGGGCCGACTACATGGCTACACCTTC; CDR3: CASSNGQGRLHGYTF
size: few; D: .; length: 16; V: TRBV15; J: TRBJ2-5; DNA: TGTGCCACCAGCAGAGATGGGGTGCACCCCCAAGAGACCCAGTACTTC; CDR3: CATSRDGVHPQETQYF
size: .; D: .; length: 16; V: TRBV7-2; J: TRBJ2-5; DNA: TGTGCCAGCAGACCTCCTAGGGGAGTGAGGCAAGAGACCCAGTACTTC; CDR3: CASRPPRGVRQETQYF
size: few; D: .; length: 13; V: TRBV6-1; J: TRBJ2-5; DNA: TGTGCCAGCAGCAAGGGGGGGGAAGAGACCCAGTACTTC; CDR3: CASSKGGEETQYF
size: .; D: .; length: 13; V: TRBV12-3/TRBV12-4; J: TRBJ2-7; DNA: TGTGCCAGCAGGGCCAGGGTTTTATCCGAGCAGTACTTC; CDR3: CASRARVLSEQYF
size: once; D: .; length: 13; V: TRBV9; J: TRBJ2-5; DNA: TGTGCCAGCAGCGCGGGGGATTGGGAGACCCAGTACTTC; CDR3: CASSAGDWETQYF
size: .; D: .; length: 14; V: TRBV5-1; J: TRBJ1-4; DNA: TGCGCCAGCAGCTTGGATGGTCGGCTTGAAAAACTGTTTTTT; CDR3: CASSLDGRLEKLFF
size: .; D: .; length: 17; V: TRBV4-3; J: TRBJ2-3; DNA: TGCGCCAGCAGCCTAGATACATCCCAACTAGTGACAGATACGCAGTATTTT; CDR3: CASSLDTSQLVTDTQYF
size: few; D: TRBD1; length: 16; V: TRBV7-2; J: TRBJ1-5; DNA: TGTGCCAGCAGCTCAGATGGGGGACAGATTAATCAGCCCCAGCATTTT; CDR3: CASSSDGGQINQPQHF
size: .; D: .; length: 17; V: TRBV27; J: TRBJ1-2; DNA: TGTGCCAGCAGTTTATCGATAAGGCACTACGAACAAGGGGGCTACACCTTC; CDR3: CASSLSIRHYEQGGYTF
size: .; D: TRBD1; length: 12; V: TRBV20-1; J: TRBJ2-7; DNA: TGCAGTGCTATAAGGACAGGGCGCGAGCAGTACTTC; CDR3: CSAIRTGREQYF
size: few; D: .; length: 14; V: TRBV12-3/TRBV12-4; J: TRBJ2-3; DNA: TGTGCCAGCAACACAATTGTCGGGGGGCCGACGCAGTATTTT; CDR3: CASNTIVGGPTQYF
size: .; D: .; length: 14; V: TRBV7-2; J: TRBJ1-4; DNA: TGTGCCAGCAGCCCCTATCAGGGGAGTGAAAAACTGTTTTTT; CDR3: CASSPYQGSEKLFF
size: once; D: .; length: 14; V: TRBV27; J: TRBJ1-5; DNA: TGTGCCGGCAGTTTGGGACGCCTCAATCAGCCCCAGCATTTT; CDR3: CAGSLGRLNQPQHF
size: .; D: TRBD1; length: 17; V: TRBV5-1; J: TRBJ1-1; DNA: TGCGCCAGCAGCTTGTGGGGATTGGGACAGGGGAACACTGAAGCTTTCTTT; CDR3: CASSLWGLGQGNTEAFF
size: .; D: .; length: 16; V: TRBV25-1; J: TRBJ2-7; DNA: TGTGCCAGCAGTGAAGGTCGGGGGACAGCCTCCTACGAGCAGTACTTC; CDR3: CASSEGRGTASYEQYF
size: .; D: TRBD1; length: 16; V: TRBV15; J: TRBJ1-1; DNA: TGTGCCACCAGCAGAGAGGGACAGGGGGTGAACACTGAAGCTTTCTTT; CDR3: CATSREGQGVNTEAFF
size: .; D: .; length: 13; V: TRBV20-1; J: TRBJ2-3; DNA: TGCAGTGCTAGAGATCCGGCACAGGGCCCGCAGTATTTT; CDR3: CSARDPAQGPQYF
size: .; D: .; length: 14; V: TRBV5-1; J: TRBJ2-3; DNA: TGCGCCAGCTACAAGGAGGTAGGGGCAGATACGCAGTATTTT; CDR3: CASYKEVGADTQYF
size: .; D: .; length: 12; V: TRBV27; J: TRBJ2-3; DNA: TGTGCCAGCAGTTTAAGTTGGGATACGCAGTATTTT; CDR3: CASSLSWDTQYF
size: few; D: .; length: 15; V: TRBV9; J: TRBJ2-1; DNA: TGTGCCAGCAGCGTAGTGGGGAATGGTTACAATGAGCAGTTCTTC; CDR3: CASSVVGNGYNEQFF
size: .; D: TRBD1; length: 13; V: TRBV24-1; J: TRBJ1-5; DNA: TGTGCCACCAGCCCACAGGGGAATCAGCCCCAGCATTTT; CDR3: CATSPQGNQPQHF
size: .; D: TRBD2; length: 15; V: TRBV6-2/TRBV6-3; J: TRBJ2-3; DNA: TGTGCCAGCACCCGATCTAGCGGGGACACAGATACGCAGTATTTT; CDR3: CASTRSSGDTDTQYF
size: .; D: TRBD2; length: 17; V: TRBV7-2; J: TRBJ2-1; DNA: TGTGCCAGCAGCTTAGGGGATGCGGGGGGGCTCTACAATGAGCAGTTCTTC; CDR3: CASSLGDAGGLYNEQFF
size: few; D: TRBD1; length: 19; V: TRBV6-1; J: TRBJ2-6; DNA: TGTGCCAGCAGTAGACCTTACCAGGGGGTCTCCTCTGGGGCCAACGTCCTGACTTTC; CDR3: CASSRPYQGVSSGANVLTF
size: .; D: .; length: 14; V: TRBV20-1; J: TRBJ2-5; DNA: TGCAGTGCTCGCGGGGCAGGGGATCGGGAGACCCAGTACTTC; CDR3: CSARGAGDRETQYF
size: few; D: TRBD1; length: 19; V: TRBV6-1; J: TRBJ1-2; DNA: TGTGCCAGCAGAGAAAGGGCGAGGGGACAGGGGGCTTGGGCCTATGGCTACACCTTC; CDR3: CASRERARGQGAWAYGYTF
size: .; D: .; length: 15; V: TRBV6-2/TRBV6-3; J: TRBJ2-5; DNA: TGTGCCAGCAGCCCCCTGAGGAACAGCCAAGAGACCCAGTACTTC; CDR3: CASSPLRNSQETQYF
size: .; D: .; length: 14; V: TRBV20-1; J: TRBJ2-7; DNA: TGCAGTGCTAGTTTCGGGGGAACGCTCTACGAGCAGTACTTC; CDR3: CSASFGGTLYEQYF
size: few; D: .; length: 14; V: TRBV6-1; J: TRBJ2-7; DNA: TGTGCCAGCAGAACCAACAGCGGGTCCTACGAGCAGTACTTC; CDR3: CASRTNSGSYEQYF
size: .; D: .; length: 14; V: TRBV4-2; J: TRBJ2-2; DNA: TGTGCCAGCAGCCAACGACTCAACACCGGGGAGCTGTTTTTT; CDR3: CASSQRLNTGELFF
size: few; D: .; length: 14; V: TRBV5-1; J: TRBJ2-5; DNA: TGCGCCAGCAGCTTGTCGTCAGCAAAAGAGACCCAGTACTTC; CDR3: CASSLSSAKETQYF
size: .; D: .; length: 13; V: TRBV29-1; J: TRBJ1-6; DNA: TGCAGCGTTAGGAGCGGGGGCAATTCACCCCTCCACTTT; CDR3: CSVRSGGNSPLHF
size: .; D: .; length: 16; V: TRBV7-2; J: TRBJ2-5; DNA: TGTGCCAGCAGCTTCCGGGGGGCGACGAATGTAGAGACCCAGTACTTC; CDR3: CASSFRGATNVETQYF